These 5 T cell receptor beta chains were sequenced from one sample in a study of T cells after yellow fever vaccination. TCRdb reanalysed the 5' RACE reads using MiXCR and keeps one entry per CDR3 protein. The table records about 340,000 distinct CDR3 sequences, approximately 12% of them present only once. The specimen was CD4+ T cells sorted from PBMCs, collected 15 days after the yellow fever booster vaccination. The origin of the receptors is a man younger than 35 who received the YFV17D yellow fever vaccine.

The chain joins TRBV6-2 or TRBV6-3 to TRBJ2-7; D gene ambiguous. The germline V gene encodes CDR1 MNHEY and CDR2 SVGEGT. The CDR3 extends over 14 amino acids. Between the trimmed V and J ends, which lost 2 bases and 3 bases, there was a span of 11 bases. For the CDR3, the DNA is TGTGCCAGCAGTTACGCCGGCAGGCGCTACGAGCAGTACGTC. Protein sequence: CASSYAGRRYEQYV.

This clonotype was counted only a few times. This sequence joins TRBV9 and TRBJ1-4; possible D gene TRBD1, 5 bases. This CDR3 contains 14 residues. Germline-derived CDR1 and CDR2 are SGDLS and YYNGEE. The V gene lost 3 bases and the J gene lost 4 bases, with 10 bases spanning the gap. CDR3 nucleotide sequence: TGTGCCAGCAGCGCCTGGGACGGTAATGAAAAACTGTTTTTT. It is translated as CASSAWDGNEKLFF.

The chain employs TRBV3-1 and TRBJ1-5, with D unclear. The CDR3 has 13 amino acids. The V end lost 4 bases, the J end lost 9 bases, and 13 bases lay between the germline ends. Germline V gene data show CDR1 as LGHDT and CDR2 as YNNKEL (reference sequence). CDR3 in DNA: TGTGCCAGCAGCCTCCGGGTGAGTCCGCCCCAGCATTTT. As protein: CASSLRVSPPQHF.

This clonotype appeared a few times. The V and J genes are TRBV5-1 and TRBJ2-1, with 7 bases identical to TRBD1. This CDR3 is 15 amino acids long. Germline loops: CDR1 SGHRS, CDR2 YFSETQ. The V segment lost 4 bases and the J segment 4 bases; nucleotides outside the gene matches: 8. The CDR3 region has the DNA TGCGCCAGCAGCCCGGACAGGTCACTTTACAATGAGCAGTTCTTC. Translating gives CASSPDRSLYNEQFF.

This clonotype was recorded many times. The V gene is TRBV28, the J gene TRBJ1-4; weak D call: TRBD1 (6 bases). From germline, CDR1 is MDHEN and CDR2 SYDVKM. CDR3 length: 18 amino acids. The V end was cut by 6 bases, the J end by 8 bases, with 28 bases between. The DNA for the CDR3 is TGTGCCAGCAGCCCATTTGGCACAGGGCGGGGACGTGGGGAAAAACTGTTTTTT. Translation gives CASSPFGTGRGRGEKLFF.